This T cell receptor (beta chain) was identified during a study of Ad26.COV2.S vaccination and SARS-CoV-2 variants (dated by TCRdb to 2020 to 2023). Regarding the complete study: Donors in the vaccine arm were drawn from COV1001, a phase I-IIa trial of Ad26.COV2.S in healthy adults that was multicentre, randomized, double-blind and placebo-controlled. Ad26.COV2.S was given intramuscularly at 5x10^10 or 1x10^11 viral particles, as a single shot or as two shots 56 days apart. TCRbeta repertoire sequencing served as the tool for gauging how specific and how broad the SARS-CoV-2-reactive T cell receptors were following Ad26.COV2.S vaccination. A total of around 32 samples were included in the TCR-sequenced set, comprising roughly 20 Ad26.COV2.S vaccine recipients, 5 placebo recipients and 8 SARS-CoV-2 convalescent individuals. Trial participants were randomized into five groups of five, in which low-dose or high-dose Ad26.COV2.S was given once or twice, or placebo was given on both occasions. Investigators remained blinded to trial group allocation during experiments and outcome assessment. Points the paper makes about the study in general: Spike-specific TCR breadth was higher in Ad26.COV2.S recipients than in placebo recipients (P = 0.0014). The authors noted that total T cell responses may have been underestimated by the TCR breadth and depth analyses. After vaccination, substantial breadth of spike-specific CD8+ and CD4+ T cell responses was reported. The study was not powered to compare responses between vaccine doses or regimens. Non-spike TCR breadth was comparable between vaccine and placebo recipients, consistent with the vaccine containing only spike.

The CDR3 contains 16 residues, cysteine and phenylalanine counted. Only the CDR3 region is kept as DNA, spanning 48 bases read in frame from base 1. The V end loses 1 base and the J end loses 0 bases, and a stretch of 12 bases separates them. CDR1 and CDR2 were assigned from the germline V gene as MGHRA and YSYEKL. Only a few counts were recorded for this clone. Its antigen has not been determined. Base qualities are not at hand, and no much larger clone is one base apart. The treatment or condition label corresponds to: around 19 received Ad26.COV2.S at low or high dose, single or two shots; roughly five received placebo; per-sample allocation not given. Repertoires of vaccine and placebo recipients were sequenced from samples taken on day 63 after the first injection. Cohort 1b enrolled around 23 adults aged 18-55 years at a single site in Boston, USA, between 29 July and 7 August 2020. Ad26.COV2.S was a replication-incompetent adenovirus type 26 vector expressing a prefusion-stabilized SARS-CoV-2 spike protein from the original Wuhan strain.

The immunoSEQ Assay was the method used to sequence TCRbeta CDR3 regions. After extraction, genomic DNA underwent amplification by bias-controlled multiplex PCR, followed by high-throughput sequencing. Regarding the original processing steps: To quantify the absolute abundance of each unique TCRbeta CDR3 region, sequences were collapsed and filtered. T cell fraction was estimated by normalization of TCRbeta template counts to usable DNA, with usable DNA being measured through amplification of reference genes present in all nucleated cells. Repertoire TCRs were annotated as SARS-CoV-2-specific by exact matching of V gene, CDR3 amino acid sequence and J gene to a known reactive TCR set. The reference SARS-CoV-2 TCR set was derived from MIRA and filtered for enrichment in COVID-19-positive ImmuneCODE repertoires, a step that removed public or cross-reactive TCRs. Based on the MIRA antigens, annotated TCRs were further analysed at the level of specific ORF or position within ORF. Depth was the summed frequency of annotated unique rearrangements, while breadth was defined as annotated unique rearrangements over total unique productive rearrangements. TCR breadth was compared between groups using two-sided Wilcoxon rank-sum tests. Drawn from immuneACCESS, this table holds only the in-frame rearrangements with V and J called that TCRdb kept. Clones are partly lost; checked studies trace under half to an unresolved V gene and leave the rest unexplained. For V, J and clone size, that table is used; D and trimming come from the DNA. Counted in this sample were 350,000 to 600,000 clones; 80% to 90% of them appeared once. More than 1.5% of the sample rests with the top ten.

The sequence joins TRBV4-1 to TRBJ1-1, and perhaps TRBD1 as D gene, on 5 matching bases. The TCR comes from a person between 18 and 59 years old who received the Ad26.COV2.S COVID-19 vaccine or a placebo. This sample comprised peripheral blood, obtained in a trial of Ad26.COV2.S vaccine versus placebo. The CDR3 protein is CASSQGAGKLNTEAFF. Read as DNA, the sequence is TGCGCCAGCAGCCAAGGGGCAGGGAAATTGAACACTGAAGCTTTCTTT.